One sample yielded the 8 T cell receptor beta chains listed below, sequenced in a study of T cell repertoires in cytomegalovirus infection. The antigens for these receptors are not known. TCRdb redid the calling of the reads with MiXCR, one entry per CDR3 protein. Of about 360,000 distinct CDR3 sequences listed, about 35% were seen once; the top ten hold approximately 15%. The sample consisted of cultured PBMCs, taken from culture after CMV antigen stimulation. These receptors all come from a human donor in good health (CMV status not recorded). Some clones in this sample may be carry-over from other donors' samples.

There are a few counts of this clonotype. The chain combines TRBV7-9 with TRBJ1-1; TRBD1 agrees at 7 bases. V gave up 5 bases and J gave up 0 bases; unmatched junction bases: 3. Germline V gene lookup returns CDR1 SEHNR and CDR2 FQNEAQ (reference sequence). The CDR3 runs 14 residues. CDR3 in amino acids: CASSIGTVNTEAFF. Written as DNA, the CDR3 is TGTGCCAGCAGCATAGGGACAGTGAACACTGAAGCTTTCTTT.

The J gene is TRBJ1-5, the V gene TRBV10-3; 7 bases fit TRBD1. Germline lookup yields CDR1 ENHRY and CDR2 SYGVKD. Unmatched junction bases numbered 6, after V lost 5 bases and J lost 2 bases. The CDR3 loop spans 15 amino acids. The CDR3 sequence: CAISPFDRGNQPQHF. DNA of the CDR3: TGTGCCATCAGTCCCTTTGACAGGGGCAATCAGCCCCAGCATTTT.

V gene TRBV3-1 combines with J gene TRBJ2-3; D possibly corresponds to TRBD1 (7 bases). V shed 3 bases and J shed 4 bases, with 14 bases lying between them. The length of the CDR3 is 15 residues. Germline V gives CDR1 LGHDT, CDR2 YNNKEL (reference sequence). Here the CDR3 reads CASSQSPGGPDTQYF. The DNA of the CDR3 is TGTGCCAGCAGCCAGAGTCCAGGGGGGCCAGATACGCAGTATTTT.

The chain uses TRBV7-9 and TRBJ1-2, with D hard to call. The CDR3 length is 15 residues. Trimming took 4 bases from V and 8 from J, leaving 20 bases between them. CDR1 is SEHNR and CDR2 is FQNEAQ in the germline V gene (reference sequence). CDR3 DNA sequence: TGTGCCAGCAGCTCTCACTCCCAGGTGGAGAGGGGCTACACCTTC. This sequence encodes CASSSHSQVERGYTF. The whole variable domain, filled in from reference TRBV7-9 and TRBJ1-2, reads DTGVSQNPRHKITKRGQNVTFRCDPISEHNRLYWYRQTLGQGPEFLTYFQNEAQLEKSRLLSDRFSAERPKGSFSTLEIQRTEQGDSAMYLCASSSHSQVERGYTFGSGTRLTVV.

V usage is TRBV7-4 and J usage is TRBJ2-1; the D is unclear. CDR1 and CDR2 (germline): SGHVT, SQSDAQ. The CDR3 extends over 16 amino acids. Trimming removed 1 base from V and 0 bases from J, with 10 bases in between. The CDR3 nucleotides read TGTGCCAGCAGCTTAGGAGTATTTGGCTCCTACAATGAGCAGTTCTTC. Translation: CASSLGVFGSYNEQFF.

In its sample, this clonotype was seen a few times. This sequence joins TRBV6-1 and TRBJ1-2, with D perhaps TRBD1 (6 bases). Per the germline V gene, CDR1 is MNHNS and CDR2 is SASEGT. The CDR3 consists of 16 residues. Trimming stripped 10 bases from V and 8 bases from J, with 29 bases between. This CDR3 is CATLLQFDWGGRGYTF. CDR3 coding DNA: TGTGCCACCCTGCTCCAATTTGACTGGGGGGGGCGCGGCTACACCTTC.

This sequence joins TRBV19 and TRBJ2-1; 7 bases align to TRBD1. V shed 11 bases and J 4 bases; nucleotides not matched to a gene: 14. Germline assignment: CDR1 LNHDA and CDR2 SQIVND (reference sequence). CDR3 length: 15 amino acids. CDR3 sequence: CAATKGHRGYNEQFF. CDR3 in DNA: TGTGCCGCTACGAAGGGGCACAGGGGTTACAATGAGCAGTTCTTC. The variable domain in full, completed from reference TRBV19 and TRBJ2-1, reads DGGITQSPKYLFRKEGQNVTLSCEQNLNHDAMYWYRQDPGQGLRLIYYSQIVNDFQKGDIAEGYSVSREKKESFPLTVTSAQKNPTAFYLCAATKGHRGYNEQFFGPGTRLTVL.

V and J are TRBV12-3 or TRBV12-4 and TRBJ2-1; 15 bases fit TRBD2. The length of the CDR3 is 20 residues. The J segment lost 0 bases and the V segment lost 4 bases, leaving 10 bases of the junction unmatched. The CDR3, as DNA: TGTGCCAGCAGTTCCCGGACTAGCGGGAGGGCCTTGCGCTCCTACAATGAGCAGTTCTTC. Its translation is CASSSRTSGRALRSYNEQFF.